This T cell receptor (beta chain) is from a study of beta chain features in type 1 diabetes. Study observations and caveats: Moderately but significantly shorter TCRB CDR3s were found in Type 1 diabetes patients in all four CD4+ subsets. Sequencing used cDNA, and cells with high TCR expression could therefore be over-represented. Amplification by PCR could prefer shorter templates, with the same effect in patients and controls.

V shed 5 bases and J shed 0 bases, with 14 bases lying between them. CDR3 length equals 16 residues. In germline, CDR1 is KGHSH, CDR2 LQKENI. Based on CD45RO/CCR7/CD25/CD127/CD95/CD27, CD4+ regulatory, stem cell-like memory, naive and central memory cells were sorted. Every bit of the isolated RNA underwent reverse transcription, so sequencing read expressed TCRB transcripts. Repertoires were generated with immunoSEQ multiplex PCR, while TCRdb's copy carries only in-frame clones and drops some. The sample holds approximately 340,000 clones, around 16% seen once. As concerns this clone: The antigen is undetermined.

The chain combines TRBV18 with TRBJ1-5, with a tentative D call TRBD1 (5 bases). The receptor was isolated from a woman aged 18-29 years in good health. Material for sequencing was naive CD4+ T cells from blood. Written as DNA, the CDR3 is TGTGCCAGCTCAAGGGGCTCGGACTATAGCAATCAGCCCCAGCATTTT. Translating gives CASSRGSDYSNQPQHF.